Following are 23 T cell receptor beta chains from one sample sequenced in a study of shared clonotypes between healthy human individuals (dated by TCRdb to about 2020). The library was prepared using the immunoSEQ multiplex PCR assay. TCRdb re-hosts the immuneACCESS table, in-frame sequences only. Its copies lack some clones; in the studies checked, an unresolved V gene accounts for under half of them, and the cause for the rest is not known. The sample table records about 2 million clones; about 95% of these occur just once. The ten largest clones capture more than 0.1% of the sample. Input material: naive CD4+ T cells sorted from blood. The cell subset or site label for this specimen denotes: CD45RA+ positively selected. The receptors were gathered from a man aged 18-30 years in good health.

The CDR3 region has the DNA TGTGCTTCATCAGGGGGCACCTACGAGCAGTACTTC. This gives the protein CASSGGTYEQYF. V and J are TRBV15 and TRBJ2-7, with 8 nucleotides matching TRBD1. The CDR3 extends over 12 amino acids. Germline V gene sequence: CDR1 LNHNV, CDR2 YYDKDF (reference sequence).

The chain combines TRBV5-6 with TRBJ2-7; D gene unclear. This CDR3 region has 15 residues. Per the germline V gene, CDR1 is SGHDT and CDR2 is YYEEEE. Trimming shortened V by 3 bases and J by 2 bases, and 15 bases separated the two germline ends. Written as DNA, the CDR3 is TGTGCCAGCAGCTATCGGACCCGATCCACCTACGAGCAGTACTTC. It yields the protein CASSYRTRSTYEQYF.

This clone was detected once. The rearrangement links TRBV7-2 to TRBJ2-1, with 7 bases identical to TRBD1. The trim removed 1 base at V and 4 bases at J, leaving 10 bases unmatched. Germline CDR1 SGHTA, CDR2 FQGNSA. This CDR3 is 17 amino acids long. As DNA, the CDR3 is TGTGCCAGCAGCTTAGGAAGAGGGGGCAATTTGTACAATGAGCAGTTCTTC. Its protein is CASSLGRGGNLYNEQFF.

V and J are TRBV19 and TRBJ2-3; D remains unclear. This CDR3 is 13 amino acids long. Per germline, CDR1 LNHDA and CDR2 SQIVND (reference sequence). V gave up 6 bases and J gave up 2 bases, with 9 bases separating them. The CDR3 sequence is CASRHPSTDTQYF. The CDR3 nucleotides read TGTGCCAGTAGACACCCGTCCACAGATACGCAGTATTTT.

The chain carries TRBV7-3 and TRBJ2-2; TRBD2 agrees at 8 bases. Germline CDR1 reads SGHTA; CDR2 reads FQGTGA. The CDR3 is made up of 14 amino acids. The junction had 0 bases not matched to a gene; V was cut back by 2 bases and J by 4 bases. This chain's CDR3 is CASSLGLATGELFF. CDR3 bases: TGTGCCAGCAGCTTAGGACTAGCCACCGGGGAGCTGTTTTTT.

The chain has TRBV9 and TRBJ2-5; 8 nucleotides match TRBD2. This CDR3 contains 15 residues. The germline V gene has CDR1 SGDLS and CDR2 YYNGEE. V was clipped by 0 bases and J by 4 bases; unmatched bases: 5. CDR3 in DNA: TGTGCCAGCAGCGTAGCGGCGGGAGGAAGAGAGACCCAGTACTTC. It specifies CASSVAAGGRETQYF.

The gene calls are TRBV6-5 and TRBJ2-7; the match to TRBD1 covers 8 bases. CDR3 size: 13 residues. Germline V gene sequence: CDR1 MNHEY, CDR2 SVGAGI. Trimming took 5 bases from V and 6 from J; bases not matched to a gene: 6. In DNA form, the CDR3 reads TGTGCCAGCAGTCGGGACAGGCTCGGCGAGCAGTACTTC. Translating it yields CASSRDRLGEQYF.

The chain is built from TRBV14 and TRBJ1-2; D remains unclear. The CDR3 totals 13 residues. Per germline, CDR1 SGHDN and CDR2 FVKESK. The V end was cut by 0 bases, the J end by 0 bases, with 2 bases between. CDR3 in amino acids: CASSQDPNYGYTF. CDR3 bases: TGTGCCAGCAGCCAAGACCCTAACTATGGCTACACCTTC.

Remarks on this clone: The same CDR3 can be traced to other DNA sequences in this sample. The genes are TRBV18 and TRBJ1-1; D gene uncertain. Trimming shortened V by 6 bases and J by 0 bases, and 8 bases separated the two germline ends. CDR3 size: 13 residues. Germline lookup yields CDR1 KGHSH and CDR2 LQKENI. Here the CDR3 reads CASSPGLNTEAFF. The CDR3 DNA is TGTGCCAGCTCGCCCGGGTTGAACACTGAAGCTTTCTTT.

V is TRBV5-1 and J is TRBJ2-3; D not resolved. CDR1 and CDR2 (germline): SGHRS, YFSETQ. The CDR3 length is 17 residues. V was shortened by 4 bases and J by 4 bases, with 22 bases between the two germline ends. The CDR3 loop reads CASSLPRYVPFADTQYF. In DNA form, the CDR3 reads TGCGCCAGCAGCCTCCCGAGGTATGTCCCGTTTGCAGATACGCAGTATTTT. Looking up the rest from reference TRBV5-1 and TRBJ2-3 gives the full variable domain: KAGVTQTPRYLIKTRGQQVTLSCSPISGHRSVSWYQQTPGQGLQFLFEYFSETQRNKGNFPGRFSGRQFSNSRSEMNVSTLELGDSALYLCASSLPRYVPFADTQYFGPGTRLTVL.

This chain joins TRBV6-4 and TRBJ2-3, with D tentatively TRBD2 (6 bases). Germline loops: CDR1 MRHNA, CDR2 SNTAGT. Trimming removed 5 bases at V and 8 bases at J, with 17 bases between. CDR3 length: 14 amino acids. CDR3 sequence (DNA): TGTGCCAGCAGTAACGGGGGAGCCATGTCTACGCAGTATTTT. Translated: CASSNGGAMSTQYF.

The chain recombines TRBV10-3 with TRBJ2-3, with D perhaps TRBD2 (6 bases). Germline loops: CDR1 ENHRY, CDR2 SYGVKD. V shed 3 bases and J shed 2 bases, with 15 bases lying between them. The CDR3 is made up of 16 amino acids. The CDR3 reads CAISDQKSGSTDTQYF. DNA of the CDR3: TGTGCCATCAGTGACCAAAAGAGCGGGTCCACAGATACGCAGTATTTT.

The V gene is TRBV28, the J gene TRBJ1-4; D is possibly TRBD1 (6 bases). Germline V lookup: CDR1 MDHEN, CDR2 SYDVKM. CDR3 size: 14 residues. Trimming cost V 6 bases and J 4 bases, with 12 bases left between them. The CDR3, as DNA: TGTGCCAGCAGGACCGGGACAATTAATGAAAAACTGTTTTTT. Its protein is CASRTGTINEKLFF. The variable domain in full, completed from reference TRBV28 and TRBJ1-4, reads DVKVTQSSRYLVKRTGEKVFLECVQDMDHENMFWYRQDPGLGLRLIYFSYDVKMKEKGDIPEGYSVSREKKERFSLILESASTNQTSMYLCASRTGTINEKLFFGSGTQLSVL.

Concerning this clone itself: Different DNA sequences within this sample yield the same CDR3. V is TRBV10-3 and J is TRBJ2-7; D is unresolved. The V gene's germline CDR1 is ENHRY and CDR2 SYGVKD. The CDR3 loop spans 14 amino acids. V lost 2 bases, J lost 3 bases, and 11 bases lay in between. CDR3 protein: CAISESTSGYEQYF. The CDR3 DNA reads as TGTGCCATCAGTGAGAGCACTTCGGGCTACGAGCAGTACTTC.

This chain uses TRBV2 with TRBJ2-5; D unresolved. CDR1 and CDR2 from the germline V gene are SNHLY and FYNNEI. Trimming stripped 2 bases from V and 2 bases from J, with 12 bases between. There are 15 residues in the CDR3. As DNA, the CDR3 is TGTGCCAGCAGTGAATCGGGTTCCCCACAAGAGACCCAGTACTTC. Protein product: CASSESGSPQETQYF.

The chain recombines TRBV7-2 with TRBJ2-7; 14 nucleotides align to TRBD2. The germline gives CDR1 SGHTA, CDR2 FQGNSA. The CDR3 runs to 20 residues. V lost 0 bases and J lost 1; bases outside the gene matches: 11. The CDR3 sequence is CASSLAERGLAGVFSYEQYF. The CDR3 nucleotides are TGTGCCAGCAGCTTAGCGGAACGGGGACTAGCGGGGGTTTTTTCCTACGAGCAGTACTTC.

This chain connects TRBV12-5 to TRBJ2-5; tentatively, D is TRBD2 (6 bases). The CDR3 spans 14 residues. Germline V gene data show CDR1 as LGHNT and CDR2 as FRNRAP. V gave up 5 bases and J gave up 4 bases, with 14 bases separating them. CDR3: CASGTDTEGETQYF. The CDR3 DNA sequence: TGTGCTAGTGGTACCGACACGGAGGGAGAGACCCAGTACTTC.

The CDR3: CASSFGLMNTEAFF. CDR3 bases: TGTGCCAGCTCATTTGGCCTCATGAACACTGAAGCTTTCTTT. The V gene is TRBV18, the J gene TRBJ1-1; no reliable D call. The CDR3 has 14 residues. Germline CDR1 KGHSH, CDR2 LQKENI. V lost 5 bases, J lost 0 bases, and 10 bases lay in between.

The chain joins TRBV30 to TRBJ1-4; 7 bases are shared with TRBD1. The germline CDR1 and CDR2 sequences are GTSNPN and SVGIG (reference sequence). The CDR3 covers 14 residues. V dropped 8 bases and J dropped 2; count of bases not matched to a gene: 8. Here the CDR3 reads CAGDPGQTNEKLFF. Here the CDR3 DNA reads TGTGCCGGGGACCCGGGACAGACTAATGAAAAACTGTTTTTT. Full variable domain (missing parts from reference TRBV30 and TRBJ1-4): SQTIHQWPATLVQPVGSPLSLECTVEGTSNPNLYWYRQAAGRGLQLLFYSVGIGQISSEVPQNLSASRPQDRQFILSSKKLLLSDSGFYLCAGDPGQTNEKLFFGSGTQLSVL.

This clone was observed a single time. The CDR3 nucleotides read TGCGCCAGCAGCCCAAGCGGGAGAGGGCAAGAGACCCAGTACTTC. The encoded protein is CASSPSGRGQETQYF. This chain joins TRBV4-3 and TRBJ2-5; 8 bases are a match to TRBD2. The V gene end was trimmed by 4 bases and the J gene end by 2 bases; junction bases not matched to a gene: 6. The CDR3 has 15 amino acids. Looked up from germline, CDR1 is LGHNA and CDR2 is YSLEER.

The rearrangement uses TRBV5-8 and TRBJ2-4, with TRBD1 as a possible D gene (5 bases). Trimming took 6 bases from V and 11 from J, leaving 24 bases between them. The length of the CDR3 is 15 residues. Germline lookup yields CDR1 SGHTS and CDR2 YDEGEE. CDR3 DNA sequence: TGTGCCAGCAACTTACAGGTGAAGGCAGAGGTGGTTCAGTACTTC. This codes for CASNLQVKAEVVQYF.

This chain connects TRBV5-1 to TRBJ1-3; 7 bases are a match to TRBD1. The CDR3 has 15 amino acids. The germline CDR1 and CDR2 sequences are SGHRS and YFSETQ. V shed 5 bases and J 2 bases; nucleotides not matched to a gene: 7. Here the CDR3 reads CASSPAGTAGNTIYF. The CDR3 DNA is TGCGCCAGCAGTCCCGCCGGGACAGCTGGAAACACCATATATTTT.

The chain is built from TRBV10-3 and TRBJ2-3; 14 bases align to TRBD2. The length of the CDR3 is 16 residues. The V gene's germline CDR1 is ENHRY and CDR2 SYGVKD. J was trimmed by 2 bases and V by 6 bases; bases with no gene match: 4. The CDR3 region is CAIRETSGGVTDTQYF. The CDR3 DNA follows: TGTGCCATCAGGGAGACTAGCGGGGGGGTCACAGATACGCAGTATTTT.